The next 8 T cell receptor beta chains were all read from a single sample in a study of regulatory T cells in long-lasting Graves disease. TCR beta libraries were built with iRepertoire HTBI primers and Arm-PCR of CDR3 regions. In TCRdb, the multiplex PCR reads were re-called with MiXCR into one record per CDR3 protein. The sample carries approximately 350,000 distinct CDR3 sequences, 16% recorded once. Time point: newly diagnosed GD, antithyroid drugs for less than 3 months. With RNA extracted from PBMCs as input, the TCR library was made. These data were likewise used in another study, on T cells in Graves' hyperthyroidism and ophthalmopathy.

Sequencing used peripheral blood mononuclear cells (PBMCs), obtained at new diagnosis, from a patient treated with antithyroid drugs. All receptors come from a man aged 40-49 years with Graves disease.

This clonotype was detected ten times or more. The V and J genes are TRBV11-2 and TRBJ1-6, with 7 bases that match TRBD1. V was clipped by 5 bases and J by 0 bases; unmatched bases: 10. From germline, CDR1 is SGHAT and CDR2 FQNNGV. CDR3 length equals 18 residues. DNA for the CDR3: TGTGCCAGCAGCAAAGGGACAGCGAGAAGCTCCTATAATTCACCCCTCCACTTT. Residues: CASSKGTARSSYNSPLHF.

This clonotype has only a few counts. In DNA form, the CDR3 reads TGCAGCTCCCAGGGGGCTACCGGGGAGCTGTTTTTT. This gives the protein CSSQGATGELFF. The J gene is TRBJ2-2, the V gene TRBV29-1; the match to TRBD1 covers 8 bases. V gave up 8 bases and J gave up 5 bases; unmatched junction bases: 4. Germline V lookup: CDR1 SQVTM, CDR2 ANQGSEA. This CDR3 has 12 amino acids.

This clonotype was recorded a few times. Just one base apart from a much larger clone, this may be a read error. The V gene is TRBV12-3 or TRBV12-4, the J gene TRBJ2-7; TRBD1 matches 10 bases. V shed 6 bases and J 5 bases; nucleotides not matched to a gene: 10. The CDR3 has 15 amino acids. The CDR3 loop reads CASRYLGTGAHEQYF. The CDR3 DNA follows: TGTGCCAGCAGATACCTCGGGACAGGGGCCCACGAGCAGTACTTC.

This clonotype was seen at least ten times. The chain combines TRBV7-9 with TRBJ2-2, with 7 bases matching TRBD1. The J segment lost 7 bases and the V segment lost 5 bases, leaving 7 bases of the junction unmatched. The V gene's germline CDR1 is SEHNR and CDR2 FQNEAQ (reference sequence). The CDR3 contains 14 residues. CDR3 bases: TGTGCCAGCAGCGTGACAGGGTGGAGCGGGGAGCTGTTTTTT. Protein product: CASSVTGWSGELFF.

The chain links TRBV6-1 to TRBJ2-7, with 7 bases that match TRBD1. The CDR3 is made up of 14 amino acids. J lost 3 bases, V lost 10 bases, and 12 bases had no gene match. Germline V CDR1 and CDR2: MNHNS, SASEGT. This CDR3 reads CATTRDRSIYEQYF. The CDR3, as DNA: TGTGCCACCACCCGGGACAGATCTATCTACGAGCAGTACTTC.

This clonotype was found a few times. The rearrangement links TRBV28 to TRBJ1-2, with D unclear. The V gene lost 3 bases and the J gene lost 4 bases, with 9 bases spanning the gap. This CDR3 contains 13 residues. Germline CDR1 and CDR2: MDHEN and SYDVKM. DNA for the CDR3: TGTGCCAGCAGTTTCCCGAACCTCTATGGCTACACCTTC. Its translation is CASSFPNLYGYTF.

Many counts were recorded for this clonotype. This sequence joins TRBV3-1 and TRBJ1-3, with a weak D call TRBD1 (6 bases). The CDR3 is made up of 15 amino acids. Trimming removed 2 bases from V and 1 base from J, with 9 bases in between. The V gene's germline CDR1 is LGHDT and CDR2 YNNKEL (reference sequence). CDR3 protein: CASSQRGQSGNTIYF. The CDR3 region has the DNA TGTGCCAGCAGCCAACGAGGACAGTCTGGAAACACCATATATTTT.

The V call is TRBV6-1, the J call TRBJ2-7; D possibly corresponds to TRBD2 (5 bases). V was shortened by 2 bases and J by 3 bases, with 8 bases between the two germline ends. The germline gives CDR1 MNHNS, CDR2 SASEGT. The CDR3 runs 13 residues. The CDR3 region has the DNA TGTGCCAGCAGTGAATCCGGGGTCTACGAGCAGTACTTC. Residues: CASSESGVYEQYF.